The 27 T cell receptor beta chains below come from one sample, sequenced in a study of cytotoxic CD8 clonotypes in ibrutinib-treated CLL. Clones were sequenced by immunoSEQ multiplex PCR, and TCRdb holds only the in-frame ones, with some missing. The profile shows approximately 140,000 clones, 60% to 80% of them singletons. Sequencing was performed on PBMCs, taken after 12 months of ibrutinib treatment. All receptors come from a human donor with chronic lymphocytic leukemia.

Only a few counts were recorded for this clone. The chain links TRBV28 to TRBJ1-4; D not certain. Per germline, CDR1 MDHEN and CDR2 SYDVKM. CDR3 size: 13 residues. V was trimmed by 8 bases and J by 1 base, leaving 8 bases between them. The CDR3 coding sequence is TGTGCCAGCGTGTCAGGAACTAATGAAAAACTGTTTTTT. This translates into CASVSGTNEKLFF.

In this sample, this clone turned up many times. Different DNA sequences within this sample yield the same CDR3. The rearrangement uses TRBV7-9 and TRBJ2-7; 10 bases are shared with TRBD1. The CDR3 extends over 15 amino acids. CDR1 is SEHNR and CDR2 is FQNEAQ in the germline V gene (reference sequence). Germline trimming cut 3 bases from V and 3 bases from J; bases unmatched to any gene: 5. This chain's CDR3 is CASSFRDRGDYEQYF. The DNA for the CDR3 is TGTGCCAGCAGCTTCCGGGACAGGGGTGACTACGAGCAGTACTTC.

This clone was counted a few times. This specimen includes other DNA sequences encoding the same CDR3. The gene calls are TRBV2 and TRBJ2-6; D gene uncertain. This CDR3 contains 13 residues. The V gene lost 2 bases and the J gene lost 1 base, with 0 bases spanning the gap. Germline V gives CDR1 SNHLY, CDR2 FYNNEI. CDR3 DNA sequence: TGTGCCAGCAGTGAATCTGGGGCCAACGTCCTGACTTTC. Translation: CASSESGANVLTF.

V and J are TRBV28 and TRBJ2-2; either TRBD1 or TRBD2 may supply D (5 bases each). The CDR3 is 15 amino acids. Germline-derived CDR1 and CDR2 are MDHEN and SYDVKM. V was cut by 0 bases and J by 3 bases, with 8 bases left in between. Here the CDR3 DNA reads TGTGCCAGCAGTTTATGGTTGGGGGACACCGGGGAGCTGTTTTTT. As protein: CASSLWLGDTGELFF.

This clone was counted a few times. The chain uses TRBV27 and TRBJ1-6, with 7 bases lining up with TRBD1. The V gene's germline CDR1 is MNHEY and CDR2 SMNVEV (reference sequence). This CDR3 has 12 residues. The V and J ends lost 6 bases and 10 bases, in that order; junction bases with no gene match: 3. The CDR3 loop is CASRTGDSPLHF. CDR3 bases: TGTGCCAGCAGAACAGGGGACTCACCCCTCCACTTT.

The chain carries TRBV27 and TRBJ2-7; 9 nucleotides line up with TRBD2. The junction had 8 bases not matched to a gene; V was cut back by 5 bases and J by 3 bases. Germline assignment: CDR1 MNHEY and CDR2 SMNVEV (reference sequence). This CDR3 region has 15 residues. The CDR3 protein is CASSPFSGSFYEQYF. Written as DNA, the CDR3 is TGTGCCAGCAGTCCGTTTAGCGGGAGCTTCTACGAGCAGTACTTC.

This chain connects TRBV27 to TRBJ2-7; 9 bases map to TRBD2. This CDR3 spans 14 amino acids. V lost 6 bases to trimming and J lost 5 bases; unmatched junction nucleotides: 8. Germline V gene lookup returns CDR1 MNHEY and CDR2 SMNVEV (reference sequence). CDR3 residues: CASRGGTSLNEQYF. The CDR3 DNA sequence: TGTGCCAGCAGGGGGGGGACTAGCCTAAACGAGCAGTACTTC.

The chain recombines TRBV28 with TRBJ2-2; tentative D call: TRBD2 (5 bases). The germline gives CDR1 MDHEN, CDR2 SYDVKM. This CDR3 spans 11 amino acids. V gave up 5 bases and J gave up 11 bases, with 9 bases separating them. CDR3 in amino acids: CASSLGVELFF. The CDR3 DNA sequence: TGTGCCAGCAGTCTCGGGGTCGAGCTGTTTTTT.

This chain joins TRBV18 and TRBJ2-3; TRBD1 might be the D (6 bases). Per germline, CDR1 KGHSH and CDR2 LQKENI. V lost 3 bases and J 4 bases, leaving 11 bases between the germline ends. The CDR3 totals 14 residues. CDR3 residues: CASSPHEGADTQYF. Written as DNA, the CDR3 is TGTGCCAGCTCACCGCACGAGGGGGCAGATACGCAGTATTTT.

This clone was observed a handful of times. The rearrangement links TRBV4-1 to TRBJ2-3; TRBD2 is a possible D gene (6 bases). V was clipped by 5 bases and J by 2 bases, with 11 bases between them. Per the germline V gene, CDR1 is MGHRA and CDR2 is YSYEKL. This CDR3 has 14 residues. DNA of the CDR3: TGCGCCAGCAGCGGGACTGGACCCACAGATACGCAGTATTTT. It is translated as CASSGTGPTDTQYF.

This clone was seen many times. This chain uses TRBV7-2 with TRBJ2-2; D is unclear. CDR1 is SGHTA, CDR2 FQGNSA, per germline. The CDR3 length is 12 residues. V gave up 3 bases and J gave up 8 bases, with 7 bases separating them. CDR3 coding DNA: TGTGCCAGCAGCTTTCAGTATGGGGAGCTGTTTTTT. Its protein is CASSFQYGELFF.

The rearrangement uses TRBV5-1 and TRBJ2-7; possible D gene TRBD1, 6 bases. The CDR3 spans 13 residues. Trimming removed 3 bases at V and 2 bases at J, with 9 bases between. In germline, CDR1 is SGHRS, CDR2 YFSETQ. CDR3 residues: CASSWGQTYEQYF. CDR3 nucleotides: TGCGCCAGCAGCTGGGGGCAGACCTACGAGCAGTACTTC.

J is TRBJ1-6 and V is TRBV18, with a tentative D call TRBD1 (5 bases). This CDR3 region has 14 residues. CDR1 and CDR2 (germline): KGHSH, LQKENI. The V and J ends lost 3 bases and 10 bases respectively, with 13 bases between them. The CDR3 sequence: CASSPQGIGSPLHF. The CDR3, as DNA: TGTGCCAGCTCACCTCAGGGTATCGGGTCACCCCTCCACTTT.

The CDR3 nucleotides are TGTGCCAGCACCCTCTCGACAGGGGGCTATGGCTACACCTTC. It translates to CASTLSTGGYGYTF. The genes are TRBV25-1 and TRBJ1-2; 9 bases are shared with TRBD1. Trimming at V came to 7 bases and at J to 4 bases, leaving 7 bases not matched to a gene. The CDR3 is 14 residues long. Germline assignment: CDR1 MGHDK and CDR2 SYGVNS.

The CDR3 coding sequence is TGTGCCACCAGCAGCGGGACAGGGGCCGCCTACAATGAGCAGTTCTTC. Translated: CATSSGTGAAYNEQFF. The chain recombines TRBV15 with TRBJ2-1, with 10 bases lining up with TRBD1. V trimming: 3 bases; J trimming: 2 bases; junction bases outside the gene matches: 4. There are 16 residues in the CDR3. Germline CDR1 and CDR2: LNHNV and YYDKDF (reference sequence).

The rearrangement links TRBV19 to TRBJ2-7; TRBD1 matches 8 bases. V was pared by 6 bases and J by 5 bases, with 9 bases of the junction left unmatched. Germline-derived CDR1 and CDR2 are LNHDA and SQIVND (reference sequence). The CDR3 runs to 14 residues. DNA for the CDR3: TGTGCCAGTAGACAACAGGGGGTGATCGACGAGCAGTACTTC. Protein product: CASRQQGVIDEQYF.

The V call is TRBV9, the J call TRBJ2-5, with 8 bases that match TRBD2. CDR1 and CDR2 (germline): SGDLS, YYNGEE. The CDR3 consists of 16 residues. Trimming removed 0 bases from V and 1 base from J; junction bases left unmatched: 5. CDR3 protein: CASSVVPGGAQETQYF. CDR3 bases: TGTGCCAGCAGCGTAGTCCCGGGAGGGGCCCAAGAGACCCAGTACTTC.

The CDR3 spells CASSYLAGPNEKLFF. The DNA for the CDR3 is TGTGCCAGCAGTTACCTCGCAGGGCCAAATGAAAAACTGTTTTTT. The chain has TRBV14 and TRBJ1-4; TRBD1 is a possible D gene (5 bases). This CDR3 contains 15 residues. V shed 6 bases and J shed 5 bases, with 16 bases lying between them. Germline assignment: CDR1 SGHDN and CDR2 FVKESK.

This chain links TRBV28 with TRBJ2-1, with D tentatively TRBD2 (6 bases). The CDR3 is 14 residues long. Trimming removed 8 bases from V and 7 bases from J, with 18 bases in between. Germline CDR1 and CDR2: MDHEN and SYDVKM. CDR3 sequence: CASVPGGLGNEQFF. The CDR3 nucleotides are TGTGCCAGCGTCCCCGGGGGTCTGGGGAATGAGCAGTTCTTC.

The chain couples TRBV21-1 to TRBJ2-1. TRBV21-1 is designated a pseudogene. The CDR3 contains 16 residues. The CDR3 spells CASSKMGSSTHNEQFF. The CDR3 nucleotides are TGTGCCAGCAGCAAAATGGGGTCTTCCACTCACAATGAGCAGTTCTTC.

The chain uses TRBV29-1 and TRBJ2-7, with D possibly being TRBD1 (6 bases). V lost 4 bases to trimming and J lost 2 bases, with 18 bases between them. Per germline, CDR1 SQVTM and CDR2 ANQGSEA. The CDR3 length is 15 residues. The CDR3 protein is CSVGGGGDQAYEQYF. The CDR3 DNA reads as TGCAGCGTTGGAGGGGGTGGGGACCAGGCCTACGAGCAGTACTTC.

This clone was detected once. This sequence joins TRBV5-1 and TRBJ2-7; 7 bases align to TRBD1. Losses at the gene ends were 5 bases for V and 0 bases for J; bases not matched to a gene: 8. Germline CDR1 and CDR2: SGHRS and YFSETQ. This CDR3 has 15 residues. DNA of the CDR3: TGCGCCAGCAGTTCCGGGACAGTAAACTCCTACGAGCAGTACTTC. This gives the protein CASSSGTVNSYEQYF.

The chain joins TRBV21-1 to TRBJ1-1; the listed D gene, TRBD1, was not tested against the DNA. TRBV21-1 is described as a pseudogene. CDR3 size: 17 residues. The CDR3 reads CASSWRQKQGLVTEAFF. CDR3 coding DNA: TGTGCCAGCAGCTGGCGACAAAAACAGGGGCTAGTCACTGAAGCTTTCTTT.

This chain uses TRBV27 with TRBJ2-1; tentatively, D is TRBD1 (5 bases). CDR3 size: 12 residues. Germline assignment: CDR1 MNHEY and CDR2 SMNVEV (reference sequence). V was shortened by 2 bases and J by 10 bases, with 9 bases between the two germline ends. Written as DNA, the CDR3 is TGTGCCAGCAGTTTAGGGGCCGGCGAGCAGTTCTTC. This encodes CASSLGAGEQFF.

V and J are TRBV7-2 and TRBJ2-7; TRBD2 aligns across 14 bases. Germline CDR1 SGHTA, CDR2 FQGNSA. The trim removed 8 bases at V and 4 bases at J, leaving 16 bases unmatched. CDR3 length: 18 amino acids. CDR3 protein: CASLVGGLAGAPGYEQYF. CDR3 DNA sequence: TGTGCCAGCCTAGTGGGGGGACTAGCGGGAGCGCCAGGTTACGAGCAGTACTTC.

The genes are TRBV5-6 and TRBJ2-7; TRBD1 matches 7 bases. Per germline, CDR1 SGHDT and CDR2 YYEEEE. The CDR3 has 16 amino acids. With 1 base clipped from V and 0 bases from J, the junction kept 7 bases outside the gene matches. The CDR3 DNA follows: TGTGCCAGCAGCTTGTATTGGGGACAGAGCTCCTACGAGCAGTACTTC. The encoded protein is CASSLYWGQSSYEQYF.

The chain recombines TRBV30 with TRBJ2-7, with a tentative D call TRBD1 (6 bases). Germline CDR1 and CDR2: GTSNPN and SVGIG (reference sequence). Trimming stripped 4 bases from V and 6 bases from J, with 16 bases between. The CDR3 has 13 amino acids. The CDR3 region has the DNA TGTGCCTGGACTATGACCTCAGGGGTCGAGCAGTACTTC. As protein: CAWTMTSGVEQYF.